The clone carrying this T cell receptor (beta chain) has ten or more counts. Its cognate antigen is unknown. This library used about 400 ng RNA and molecular barcoded adaptors spanning alpha/delta and beta/gamma chains. From the reads, TCRdb called clonotypes with MiXCR, one entry per CDR3 protein. The profile shows 65,000 or so distinct CDR3 sequences, roughly a fifth of them singletons. V was pared by 6 bases and J by 2 bases, with 7 bases of the junction left unmatched. The CDR3 totals 15 residues. This sample was included in a study of read filtering for tumor transcriptome and immune sequencing. Study-wide context: Patients were approximately 17 male and about 15 female, mean age 65.9 years, range about 47 to 85. By R-ISS, stages I, II and III held 8, 16 and 7 patients.

Study conclusions and caveats: Without single-read clonotypes, shared clonotype proportions correlated more between IR-seq and RNA-seq. Single-read clonotypes: 80% to 90% of IR-seq clonotypes (around 3.4% of reads), about 75% of RNA-seq clonotypes (roughly 43% of reads).

The rearrangement joins TRBV12-3 or TRBV12-4 to TRBJ2-3, with 8 bases lining up with TRBD1. The TCR sequence derives from a donor at least 40 years old with multiple myeloma. Specimen: a population of CD138-negative cells sorted from bone marrow. For the CDR3, the DNA is TGTGCCAGCAGCCACGGACAGGGCCCCACAGATACGCAGTATTTT. This encodes CASSHGQGPTDTQYF.